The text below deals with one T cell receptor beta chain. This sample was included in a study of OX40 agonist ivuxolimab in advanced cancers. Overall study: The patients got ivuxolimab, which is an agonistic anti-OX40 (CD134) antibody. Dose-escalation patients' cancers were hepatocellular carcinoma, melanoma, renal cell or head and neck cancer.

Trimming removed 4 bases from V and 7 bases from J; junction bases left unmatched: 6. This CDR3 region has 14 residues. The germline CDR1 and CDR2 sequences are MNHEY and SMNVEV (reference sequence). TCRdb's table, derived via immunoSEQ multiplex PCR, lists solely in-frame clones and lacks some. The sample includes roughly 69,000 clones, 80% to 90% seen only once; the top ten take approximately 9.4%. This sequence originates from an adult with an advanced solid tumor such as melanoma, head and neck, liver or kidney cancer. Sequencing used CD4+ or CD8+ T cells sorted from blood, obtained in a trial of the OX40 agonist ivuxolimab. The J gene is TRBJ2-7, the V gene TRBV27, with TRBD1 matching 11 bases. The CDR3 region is CASSSDRGLGEQYF. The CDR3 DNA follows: TGTGCCAGCAGTTCGGACAGGGGGCTTGGTGAGCAGTACTTC.